The 23 T cell receptor beta chains below were found in one sample sequenced in a study of blood T cell repertoires in COVID-19. Measured with immunoSEQ multiplex PCR; TCRdb has only the in-frame clones, and not every one. The sample holds roughly 150,000 clones; about 83% are singletons and the top ten take roughly 19%. The sequencing input was peripheral blood. The receptors originated from a woman aged 70-85 years who had recovered from COVID-19.

The CDR3 DNA follows: TGTGCCAGCAGTTACAGAAGTAGTCAGCCCCAGCATTTT. This sequence encodes CASSYRSSQPQHF. This chain joins TRBV6-5 and TRBJ1-5, with D hard to call. Germline V gene sequence: CDR1 MNHEY, CDR2 SVGAGI. The CDR3 is 13 amino acids. The V and J ends lost 2 bases and 6 bases respectively, with 8 bases between them.

V gene TRBV19 combines with J gene TRBJ2-7; 12 bases fit TRBD1. Germline assignment: CDR1 LNHDA and CDR2 SQIVND (reference sequence). Trimming cost V 4 bases and J 6 bases; bases outside gene matches: 7. The CDR3 loop spans 15 amino acids. This CDR3 is CASSKRDRGPGEQYF. The CDR3 nucleotides are TGTGCCAGTAGTAAAAGGGACAGGGGGCCGGGCGAGCAGTACTTC.

The chain uses TRBV7-8 and TRBJ1-5; 9 nucleotides line up with TRBD1. Germline trimming cut 2 bases from V and 0 bases from J; bases unmatched to any gene: 5. Per germline, CDR1 SGHVS and CDR2 FQNEAQ. The CDR3 sequence is 17 residues long. The CDR3 DNA is TGTGCCAGCAGCTTAACAGGGGGCGGATATAGCAATCAGCCCCAGCATTTT. Residues: CASSLTGGGYSNQPQHF.

The rearrangement uses TRBV5-8 and TRBJ1-2; TRBD1 matches 9 bases. The germline CDR1 and CDR2 sequences are SGHTS and YDEGEE. There are 14 residues in the CDR3. V shed 3 bases, J shed 8 bases, and the junction held 8 bases outside the gene matches. The CDR3 region has the DNA TGTGCCAGCAGCTACCGGGACAGGGTACCCGGCTACACCTTC. This sequence encodes CASSYRDRVPGYTF.

This clone was found a few times. This chain connects TRBV7-3 to TRBJ2-1, with TRBD2 identical over 9 bases. The length of the CDR3 is 16 residues. Trimming at V came to 5 bases and at J to 7 bases, leaving 12 bases not matched to a gene. The germline CDR1 and CDR2 sequences are SGHTA and FQGTGA. CDR3 bases: TGTGCCAGCAGCCCCCCCGGGACTAGCAGTAGTAATGAGCAGTTCTTC. Protein sequence: CASSPPGTSSSNEQFF.

This clone was seen once. This chain links TRBV15 with TRBJ1-1, with 7 nucleotides matching TRBD1. Germline values: CDR1 LNHNV, CDR2 YYDKDF (reference sequence). The CDR3 length is 14 residues. The V and J ends lost 3 bases and 4 bases, in that order; junction bases with no gene match: 5. CDR3: CATSRTGWATEAFF. The CDR3 DNA follows: TGTGCCACCAGCAGGACAGGGTGGGCCACTGAAGCTTTCTTT.

V gene TRBV27 combines with J gene TRBJ1-6; 7 positions match TRBD1. There are 20 residues in the CDR3. V was pared by 5 bases and J by 2 bases, with 18 bases of the junction left unmatched. CDR1 and CDR2 (germline): MNHEY, SMNVEV (reference sequence). DNA of the CDR3: TGTGCCAGCAGTCTCCAAGCCTTCACCACAGGGGCCACCTATAATTCACCCCTCCACTTT. This codes for CASSLQAFTTGATYNSPLHF.

As DNA, the CDR3 is TGTGCCAGCAGTACAACTAGCTTGTTGGGGTACGAGCAGTACTTC. As protein: CASSTTSLLGYEQYF. The chain recombines TRBV2 with TRBJ2-7; TRBD2 might be the D (6 bases). V was shortened by 5 bases and J by 4 bases, with 18 bases between the two germline ends. CDR1 and CDR2 (germline): SNHLY, FYNNEI. This CDR3 is 15 amino acids long.

The chain uses TRBV5-5 and TRBJ1-4, with 9 bases matching TRBD1. Germline V gene data show CDR1 as SGHKS and CDR2 as YYEKEE (reference sequence). The CDR3 totals 17 residues. V lost 1 base, J lost 8 bases, and 12 bases stayed unmatched. CDR3 residues: CASSLKNQQGAGEKLFF. CDR3 in DNA: TGTGCCAGCAGCTTGAAAAACCAACAGGGGGCAGGGGAAAAACTGTTTTTT.

The chain recombines TRBV4-1 with TRBJ1-3; D ambiguous. The CDR3 consists of 16 residues. V gave up 4 bases and J gave up 0 bases, with 13 bases separating them. Looked up from germline, CDR1 is MGHRA and CDR2 is YSYEKL. CDR3 nucleotide sequence: TGCGCCAGCAGCCGGCCGGCCTCGGGCTCTGGAAACACCATATATTTT. It yields the protein CASSRPASGSGNTIYF.

The DNA of the CDR3 is TGTGCCAGCAGCTTGGTTGGGGACAAGGTCTACGAGCAGTACTTC. Residues: CASSLVGDKVYEQYF. The chain is built from TRBV5-4 and TRBJ2-7; D perhaps matches TRBD1 (6 bases). The CDR3 is 15 residues long. V dropped 0 bases and J dropped 3 bases, with 13 bases sitting between them. Germline CDR1 reads SGHNT; CDR2 reads YYREEE (reference sequence).

This CDR3 reads CASSRSPLHF. The CDR3 DNA sequence: TGTGCCAGCAGCCGTTCACCCCTCCACTTT. The V call is TRBV21-1, the J call TRBJ1-6. TRBV21-1 corresponds to a pseudogene. The CDR3 covers 10 residues.

The gene calls are TRBV4-1 and TRBJ1-6; D is perhaps TRBD1 (5 bases). CDR1 MGHRA and CDR2 YSYEKL come from the germline V gene. Trimming stripped 0 bases from V and 8 bases from J, with 17 bases between. The CDR3 length is 17 residues. The CDR3, as DNA: TGCGCCAGCAGCCAAGATCGCGGGGGACTCAACTATTCACCCCTCCACTTT. Its protein product is CASSQDRGGLNYSPLHF.

The chain links TRBV6-5 to TRBJ1-2; D call uncertain. Between the trimmed V and J ends, which lost 2 bases and 0 bases, there was a span of 7 bases. The CDR3 runs to 14 residues. Germline assignment: CDR1 MNHEY and CDR2 SVGAGI. CDR3 sequence: CASSYAEANYGYTF. CDR3 DNA: TGTGCCAGCAGTTACGCAGAAGCTAACTATGGCTACACCTTC.

The V call is TRBV19, the J call TRBJ2-4; D ambiguous. V shed 7 bases and J shed 0 bases, with 10 bases lying between them. This CDR3 has 14 amino acids. The germline V gene has CDR1 LNHDA and CDR2 SQIVND (reference sequence). In nucleotides, the CDR3 is TGTGCCAGTACTGGAGCACTAGCCAAAAACATTCAGTACTTC. It specifies CASTGALAKNIQYF.

This sequence joins TRBV27 and TRBJ2-1; 12 bases match TRBD1. There are 14 residues in the CDR3. In germline, CDR1 is MNHEY, CDR2 SMNVEV (reference sequence). V shed 6 bases, J shed 9 bases, and the junction held 6 bases outside the gene matches. The CDR3 region has the DNA TGTGCCAGCAGCCGGGACAGGGGGCGGGGTGAGCAGTTCTTC. Its translation is CASSRDRGRGEQFF.

The CDR3 region has the DNA TGCGCCAGCAGACCGACAGGTGGGACTGAAAAACTGTTTTTT. Its translation is CASRPTGGTEKLFF. The chain uses TRBV4-1 and TRBJ1-4; the D gene is possibly TRBD1 (6 bases). Trimming removed 6 bases from V and 7 bases from J, with 15 bases in between. Germline V gene lookup returns CDR1 MGHRA and CDR2 YSYEKL. This CDR3 is built from 14 residues.

The chain employs TRBV7-6 and TRBJ2-6, with a possible D match to TRBD2 (5 bases). The germline V gene has CDR1 SGHVS and CDR2 FNYEAQ. This CDR3 is built from 16 residues. V was cut by 1 base and J by 0 bases, with 7 bases left in between. The CDR3 loop is CASSLEGGSGANVLTF. CDR3 nucleotide sequence: TGTGCCAGCAGCTTAGAAGGAGGCTCTGGGGCCAACGTCCTGACTTTC.

J is TRBJ1-2 and V is TRBV3-1 (or the pseudogene TRBV3-2); the D is unclear. V was shortened by 1 base and J by 4 bases, with 16 bases between the two germline ends. CDR3 length equals 16 residues. Germline V gene data show CDR1 as LGHDT and CDR2 as YNNKEL (reference sequence). Here the CDR3 reads CASSQGGGHSFYGYTF. The CDR3 bases are TGTGCCAGCAGCCAAGGTGGAGGGCACTCCTTCTATGGCTACACCTTC.

The sample holds a few counts of this clone. V usage is TRBV13 and J usage is TRBJ1-6; D may be TRBD1 (5 bases). Germline lookup yields CDR1 PRHDT and CDR2 FYEKMQ (reference sequence). V dropped 3 bases and J dropped 7 bases, with 10 bases sitting between them. The CDR3 runs to 14 residues. The CDR3 nucleotides read TGTGCCAGCAGCTTGGGGCAATGGAATTCACCCCTCCACTTT. Translated, it gives CASSLGQWNSPLHF.

The rearrangement joins TRBV18 to TRBJ1-2, with D tentatively TRBD1 (5 bases). Germline V gene data show CDR1 as KGHSH and CDR2 as LQKENI. The CDR3 contains 12 residues. Trimming cost V 3 bases and J 7 bases, with 9 bases left between them. In DNA form, the CDR3 reads TGTGCCAGCTCACCGGAGGGGCCTGGCTACACCTTC. Its translation: CASSPEGPGYTF.

The chain is built from TRBV5-1 and TRBJ1-1, with 7 bases aligning to TRBD1. V trimming: 4 bases; J trimming: 5 bases; junction bases outside the gene matches: 11. Germline V gene sequence: CDR1 SGHRS, CDR2 YFSETQ. This CDR3 comprises 15 residues. CDR3 sequence reads: CASSQQGQGDTEAFF. The CDR3 DNA follows: TGCGCCAGCAGCCAGCAGGGGCAGGGGGATACTGAAGCTTTCTTT.

This chain links TRBV10-3 with TRBJ1-5; weak D call: TRBD1 (6 bases). Per the germline V gene, CDR1 is ENHRY and CDR2 is SYGVKD. Trimming removed 0 bases from V and 7 bases from J, with 10 bases in between. The CDR3 totals 14 residues. This CDR3 reads CAISESGAEQPQHF. For the CDR3, the DNA is TGTGCCATCAGTGAGTCGGGGGCGGAACAGCCCCAGCATTTT.